The 11 T cell receptor beta chains below all came from one sample that was sequenced in a study of tumor-infiltrating lymphocytes in primary liver carcinoma. With a constant-region primer, TCR beta cDNA was made from 450 to 650 ng of total RNA. Libraries of TCR beta came from three nested multiplex PCR rounds with slightly modified ARM-PCR. The first two PCR rounds used TRBV1-TRBV30 primers with a Cbeta primer, roughly 10 cycles each. Each CDR3 protein gets one entry after TCRdb re-called the multiplex PCR reads with MiXCR. This table holds about 50,000 distinct CDR3 sequences, about 78% found once. DNA and RNA were both co-extracted from approximately 20-30 mg of bulk tissue that had not been sorted. Sequenced material: liver tumor tissue from sampling region 5. The subset denotes: tumor region T5, tumor centre. These receptors were taken from a man between 35 and 55 years old with primary liver carcinoma and hepatitis B virus infection.

Turning to this clonotype: A read error may account for a junction end that differs from germline. The chain uses TRBV29-1 and TRBJ2-1; TRBD1 aligns across 9 bases. Germline values: CDR1 SQVTM, CDR2 ANQGSEA. The CDR3 is 14 amino acids. CDR3 DNA: TGCAGCGTCACCCGGGACAGGGTGTACAATGAGCGGTTCTTC. Encoded protein: CSVTRDRVYNERFF.

This clonotype was detected once. A read error may account for a junction end that differs from germline. The chain employs TRBV4-3 and TRBJ1-6; 10 bases are shared with TRBD1. Per the germline V gene, CDR1 is LGHNA and CDR2 is YSLEER. The CDR3 contains 16 residues. The CDR3 here is CAGSSWDRGRNSPIRF. In nucleotides, the CDR3 is TGCGCCGGCAGCTCCTGGGACAGGGGAAGGAATTCACCCATCCGCTTT.

As regards this clonotype: The final CDR3 position lacks the conserved phenylalanine or tryptophan, pointing to a likely read error. The V and J genes are TRBV11-1 and TRBJ2-2; tentative D call: TRBD1 (5 bases). Deletions cut 8 bases from V and 9 bases from J, with 22 bases between. This CDR3 region has 15 residues. The germline V gene encodes CDR1 SGHAT and CDR2 FQDESV (reference sequence). The CDR3 DNA reads as TGTGCCAGCTGCTATACAGGACCTTTCTCCAGGGAGCTGTTTCTT. The encoded protein is CASCYTGPFSRELFL.

To note about this clonotype: The final CDR3 position lacks the conserved phenylalanine or tryptophan, pointing to a likely read error. J is TRBJ2-5 and V is TRBV12-3 or TRBV12-4; TRBD1 aligns across 10 bases. The CDR3 loop spans 15 amino acids. The CDR3 spells CAISSGTGDQETQYL. CDR3 sequence (DNA): TGTGCCATCAGTTCCGGGACAGGGGACCAAGAGACCCAGTACCTC.

Comment on this clonotype: At one of its ends the junction is not consistent with the germline gene, which may arise from a read error. V is TRBV12-3 or TRBV12-4 and J is TRBJ1-1, with no clear D. There are 11 residues in the CDR3. The DNA for the CDR3 is TGTGTCAGCAGCTCAGGCTCCCGAGCTTTCTTT. Encoded protein: CVSSSGSRAFF.

With regard to this clonotype: At one of its ends the junction is not consistent with the germline gene, which may arise from a read error. The chain uses TRBV30 and TRBJ2-7; D remains ambiguous. Germline lookup yields CDR1 GTSNPN and CDR2 SVGIG (reference sequence). This CDR3 has 16 amino acids. In DNA, the CDR3 is TGTGCCTGGAGCTGTAGAGCAGCCACCAATATTTACGAGCAGTACTTT. This gives the protein CAWSCRAATNIYEQYF. The whole variable domain, remainder taken from reference TRBV30 and TRBJ2-7, is SQTIHQWPATLVQPVGSPLSLECTVEGTSNPNLYWYRQAAGRGLQLLFYSVGIGQISSEVPQNLSASRPQDRQFILSSKKLLLSDSGFYLCAWSCRAATNIYEQYFGPGTRLTVT.

This clonotype was detected once. This is likely a read error, given that the CDR3 carries no conserved phenylalanine or tryptophan at its end. V gene TRBV11-3 combines with J gene TRBJ2-3; D unresolved. CDR1 and CDR2 from the germline V gene are SGHNT and YENEEA. The CDR3 contains 12 residues. Written as DNA, the CDR3 is TGTGCCAGCAGCAACAACATAGATGCGCAGTATCTT. Encoded protein: CASSNNIDAQYL.

The J gene is TRBJ2-4, the V gene TRBV5-1; D remains ambiguous. Germline V gives CDR1 SGHRS, CDR2 YFSETQ. This CDR3 contains 15 residues. The V end was cut by 1 base, the J end by 5 bases, with 13 bases between. The CDR3 DNA is TGCGCCAGCAGCTTGATGGGGTTTGAGGAAAACATTCAGTACTTC. Translated: CASSLMGFEENIQYF.

The chain recombines TRBV29-1 with TRBJ1-2; perhaps TRBD1 as D (5 bases). CDR3 size: 18 residues. From germline, CDR1 is SQVTM and CDR2 ANQGSEA. V dropped 4 bases and J dropped 0 bases, with 24 bases sitting between them. The CDR3 sequence is CSVGPPTGTQVANYGYTF. CDR3 DNA: TGCAGCGTTGGGCCACCAACAGGAACTCAGGTGGCTAACTATGGCTACACCTTC.

This clonotype was detected once. At one end, the junction sequence differs from germline, possibly due to a read error. This sequence joins TRBV6-5 and TRBJ2-3; TRBD2 agrees at 8 bases. The germline V gene has CDR1 MNHEY and CDR2 SVGAGI. CDR3 length equals 15 residues. The CDR3 DNA sequence: TGTGCCAGCAGTCTCTCCACGGGAGGGTCGGATACGCAGAATTTT. Its translation: CASSLSTGGSDTQNF.

Remarks on this clonotype: At one boundary the junction diverges from the germline segment, which might be a read error. The chain uses TRBV6-2 or TRBV6-3 and TRBJ2-1; no definite D call. Per germline, CDR1 MNHEY and CDR2 SVGEGT. The CDR3 contains 15 residues. The CDR3 is CASSYTAGDLNKQFF. DNA of the CDR3: TGTGCTAGCAGTTACACGGCAGGAGACCTCAATAAGCAGTTCTTC.